The 25 T cell receptor beta chains listed next were all sequenced from one sample in a study of response to subunit inactivated influenza vaccine. TCRdb recomputed calls from the RT-PCR reads with MiXCR, one row per CDR3 protein. The data hold some 800,000 distinct CDR3 sequences, with 21% observed a single time. The source material was PBMCs from blood, sampled roughly 5 days after vaccination. The receptors were sampled from a man in his forties or fifties who received an inactivated influenza vaccine.

V usage is TRBV2 and J usage is TRBJ1-3, with unresolved D. Germline V gives CDR1 SNHLY, CDR2 FYNNEI. The CDR3 consists of 13 residues. The V end lost 5 bases, the J end lost 2 bases, and 7 bases lay between the germline ends. The CDR3 here is CASSQAAGNTIYF. In DNA, the CDR3 is TGTGCCAGCAGTCAGGCTGCTGGAAACACCATATATTTT.

This clonotype appeared a few times. The chain couples TRBV7-2 to TRBJ2-2; 8 bases are a match to TRBD2. The germline V gene encodes CDR1 SGHTA and CDR2 FQGNSA. V was clipped by 5 bases and J by 5 bases; unmatched bases: 7. CDR3 length: 15 residues. Here the CDR3 reads CASSPGGVRTGELFF. The CDR3 nucleotides read TGTGCCAGCAGCCCCGGGGGGGTTCGTACCGGGGAGCTGTTTTTT.

The chain combines TRBV5-1 with TRBJ2-7; 7 bases are shared with TRBD2. The CDR3 runs to 14 residues. With V trimmed by 0 bases and J by 5 bases, 5 bases remained unmatched. Looked up from germline, CDR1 is SGHRS and CDR2 is YFSETQ. The CDR3, as DNA: TGCGCCAGCAGCTTGGCGGGGACTAACCACGAGCAGTACTTC. This sequence encodes CASSLAGTNHEQYF.

This chain uses TRBV3-1 with TRBJ2-1; D gene ambiguous. V was clipped by 1 base and J by 0 bases, with 4 bases between them. This CDR3 region has 14 residues. The V gene's germline CDR1 is LGHDT and CDR2 YNNKEL (reference sequence). This chain's CDR3 is CASSQGHSYNEQFF. CDR3 sequence (DNA): TGTGCCAGCAGCCAAGGGCACTCCTACAATGAGCAGTTCTTC.

The J gene is TRBJ2-3, the V gene TRBV5-1, with D hard to call. Germline loops: CDR1 SGHRS, CDR2 YFSETQ. V was cut by 4 bases and J by 2 bases, with 11 bases left in between. The CDR3 sequence is 14 residues long. The CDR3 is CASSLTAHTDTQYF. Written as DNA, the CDR3 is TGCGCCAGCAGCCTTACAGCACACACAGATACGCAGTATTTT.

This clonotype was recorded only once. V usage is TRBV12-3 or TRBV12-4 and J usage is TRBJ2-1, with 9 bases lining up with TRBD1. The V segment lost 6 bases and the J segment 6 bases; nucleotides outside the gene matches: 6. The length of the CDR3 is 14 residues. CDR3 coding DNA: TGTGCCAGCAGCCGGGACAGGGCCTGCAATGAGCAGTTCTTC. It specifies CASSRDRACNEQFF.

This clonotype has a handful of counts. The chain couples TRBV12-3 or TRBV12-4 to TRBJ1-1, with TRBD1 as a possible D gene (5 bases). The CDR3 has 14 amino acids. Trimming removed 7 bases from V and 0 bases from J, with 12 bases in between. The chain's CDR3 is CASTLTAVNTEAFF. The CDR3 DNA reads as TGTGCCAGCACCCTGACAGCGGTGAACACTGAAGCTTTCTTT.

This clonotype came up a few times. The V and J genes are TRBV6-5 and TRBJ2-3; 7 nucleotides match TRBD2. CDR1 is MNHEY and CDR2 is SVGAGI in the germline V gene. The junction had 4 bases not matched to a gene; V was cut back by 4 bases and J by 0 bases. The CDR3 runs 15 residues. In nucleotides, the CDR3 is TGTGCCAGCAGTTTCCTAGCGGAAAGCACAGATACGCAGTATTTT. It translates to CASSFLAESTDTQYF.

The rearrangement joins TRBV5-5 to TRBJ1-1; TRBD1 matches 8 bases. The CDR3 is 16 amino acids. The germline gives CDR1 SGHKS, CDR2 YYEKEE (reference sequence). V lost 4 bases to trimming and J lost 1 base; unmatched junction nucleotides: 9. As DNA, the CDR3 is TGTGCCAGCAGCGTGGGGACAGGTAGGGCGAACACTGAAGCTTTCTTT. Translated: CASSVGTGRANTEAFF.

The genes are TRBV11-2 and TRBJ1-2; 10 bases line up with TRBD1. The CDR3 covers 14 residues. Germline CDR1 reads SGHAT; CDR2 reads FQNNGV. Losses at the gene ends were 5 bases for V and 7 bases for J; bases not matched to a gene: 7. The CDR3 loop is CASSPTTGGGGYTF. The CDR3 DNA reads as TGTGCCAGCAGCCCCACGACAGGGGGCGGTGGCTACACCTTC.

This clonotype was counted only a few times. The V call is TRBV12-3 or TRBV12-4, the J call TRBJ2-1; D not resolved. The CDR3 is 14 amino acids. Trimming took off 1 base at V and 2 bases at J, with 6 bases between the two ends. CDR3 sequence reads: CASSLGPPYNEQFF. The DNA of the CDR3 is TGTGCCAGCAGTTTAGGCCCTCCCTACAATGAGCAGTTCTTC.

The chain uses TRBV2 and TRBJ2-1; D is possibly TRBD1 (5 bases). CDR1 is SNHLY, CDR2 FYNNEI, per germline. V lost 5 bases and J 2 bases, leaving 13 bases between the germline ends. The CDR3 is 15 residues long. In DNA form, the CDR3 reads TGTGCCAGCAGTAATGCAGGGCGCCCCTACAATGAGCAGTTCTTC. Protein product: CASSNAGRPYNEQFF.

This clonotype was seen at least ten times. Here the CDR3 DNA reads TGCAGTGCTAGAGACCCTCTATCGGGGGGGGAGTTCTTC. Protein product: CSARDPLSGGEFF. V gene TRBV20-1 combines with J gene TRBJ2-1; 8 nucleotides agree with TRBD2. With 0 bases clipped from V and 14 bases from J, the junction kept 9 bases outside the gene matches. Germline loops: CDR1 DFQATT, CDR2 SNEGSKA (reference sequence). CDR3 length equals 13 residues.

This clonotype was counted a few times. The chain carries TRBV9 and TRBJ2-5; a possible D gene is TRBD1 (5 bases). In germline, CDR1 is SGDLS, CDR2 YYNGEE. CDR3 length: 14 amino acids. Trimming stripped 0 bases from V and 2 bases from J, with 8 bases between. In DNA form, the CDR3 reads TGTGCCAGCAGCGTAGAGGACACACAAGAGACCCAGTACTTC. Amino acid sequence: CASSVEDTQETQYF.

This clonotype has a handful of counts. The chain couples TRBV7-8 to TRBJ2-7, with D possibly TRBD2 on 5 matching bases. The CDR3 extends over 15 amino acids. V was trimmed by 4 bases and J by 3 bases, leaving 16 bases between them. Germline-derived CDR1 and CDR2 are SGHVS and FQNEAQ. The CDR3 is CASSSPGKGIYEQYF. The CDR3 DNA reads TGTGCCAGCAGCTCGCCGGGAAAGGGTATCTACGAGCAGTACTTC.

This clonotype occurred a few times. The chain employs TRBV12-3 or TRBV12-4 and TRBJ2-5, with a weak D call TRBD2 (6 bases). The V end was cut by 8 bases, the J end by 7 bases, with 11 bases between. The CDR3 totals 11 residues. CDR3 amino acids: CASSEGGTQYF. The CDR3 DNA is TGTGCCAGCTCAGAGGGAGGGACCCAGTACTTC.

The chain is built from TRBV20-1 and TRBJ2-7; D possibly uses TRBD1 or TRBD2 (5 bases each). Trimming took off 6 bases at V and 0 bases at J, with 15 bases between the two ends. The CDR3 runs 14 residues. CDR1 DFQATT and CDR2 SNEGSKA come from the germline V gene (reference sequence). The CDR3 spells CSATHTGTSYEQYF. The CDR3 nucleotides are TGCAGTGCCACCCATACGGGGACCTCCTACGAGCAGTACTTC.

This clonotype was counted once. The junction departs from germline at one end; a sequencing error may be responsible. V gene TRBV4-3 combines with J gene TRBJ2-2; no clear D gene. The CDR3 totals 16 residues. In germline, CDR1 is LGHNA, CDR2 YSLEER. CDR3 coding DNA: TGCGCCACCAGCCAAGAGGTGGGCACGAACACCGGGGAGCTGTTTTTT. Its translation: CATSQEVGTNTGELFF.

The chain employs TRBV12-3 or TRBV12-4 and TRBJ2-7; 10 nucleotides line up with TRBD2. This CDR3 has 17 amino acids. With V trimmed by 2 bases and J by 0 bases, 7 bases remained unmatched. The CDR3 reads CASSLLAGVSLSYEQYF. DNA of the CDR3: TGTGCCAGCAGTTTACTAGCGGGAGTGAGCCTCTCCTACGAGCAGTACTTC.

This chain connects TRBV12-3 or TRBV12-4 to TRBJ2-1; 7 positions agree with TRBD2. V was pared by 4 bases and J by 11 bases, with 11 bases of the junction left unmatched. CDR3 length: 14 amino acids. CDR3 bases: TGTGCCAGCAGTTGGAAGGGACTAAATAGAAAGCAGTTCTTC. This gives the protein CASSWKGLNRKQFF.

This clonotype was seen only a few times. The chain couples TRBV28 to TRBJ2-7; 12 bases match TRBD2. The CDR3 extends over 15 amino acids. V shed 6 bases, J shed 7 bases, and the junction held 10 bases outside the gene matches. Germline CDR1 and CDR2: MDHEN and SYDVKM. The CDR3 here is CASRLALAGGREQYF. The CDR3 DNA is TGTGCCAGCAGGTTAGCTCTAGCGGGAGGGCGAGAGCAGTACTTC.

The CDR3: CASSQRTAYGYTF. CDR3 sequence (DNA): TGCGCCAGCAGCCAAAGGACGGCCTATGGCTACACCTTC. The V gene is TRBV4-1, the J gene TRBJ1-2, with no clear D. Germline-derived CDR1 and CDR2 are MGHRA and YSYEKL. The CDR3 has 13 residues. Trimming took off 2 bases at V and 4 bases at J, with 8 bases between the two ends.

This clonotype has a handful of counts. This chain connects TRBV7-3 to TRBJ2-2; possible D gene TRBD2, 5 bases. V shed 5 bases and J shed 2 bases, with 12 bases lying between them. Germline V lookup: CDR1 SGHTA, CDR2 FQGTGA. CDR3 length: 15 residues. The DNA of the CDR3 is TGTGCCAGCAGCCCCTACAGCGGTAACACCGGGGAGCTGTTTTTT. Translating it yields CASSPYSGNTGELFF. Using reference TRBV7-3 and TRBJ2-2 for the parts outside the CDR3, the full variable domain is GAGVSQTPSNKVTEKGKYVELRCDPISGHTALYWYRQSLGQGPEFLIYFQGTGAADDSGLPNDRFFAVRPEGSVSTLKIQRTERGDSAVYLCASSPYSGNTGELFFGEGSRLTVL.

This clonotype has only a few counts. The DNA of the CDR3 is TGCGCCAGCAGCCTCCGACAGGGGGCGAACACTGAAGCTTTCTTT. It specifies CASSLRQGANTEAFF. V and J are TRBV5-1 and TRBJ1-1; 10 bases agree with TRBD1. CDR1 is SGHRS, CDR2 YFSETQ, per germline. CDR3 length equals 15 residues. The junction had 4 bases not matched to a gene; V was cut back by 4 bases and J by 1 base.

This clonotype was observed a few times. V usage is TRBV6-1 and J usage is TRBJ1-5, with unresolved D. CDR1 is MNHNS, CDR2 SASEGT, per germline. The CDR3 length is 16 residues. Trimming took off 2 bases at V and 2 bases at J, with 13 bases between the two ends. The CDR3 sequence is CASSESSWPGNQPQHF. The CDR3 region has the DNA TGTGCCAGCAGTGAAAGTTCATGGCCAGGCAATCAGCCCCAGCATTTT.